This entry lists 5 T cell receptor beta chains sequenced from one sample in a study of T cells after yellow fever vaccination. TCRdb processed the 5' RACE reads anew with MiXCR; each CDR3 protein has one entry. Of hundreds of thousands of distinct CDR3 sequences listed, 12% were seen once; the top ten hold 15%. Sequenced here: PBMCs, sampled on the day of the yellow fever booster vaccination. Every receptor here comes from a man in his thirties or forties who received the YFV17D yellow fever vaccine.

The genes are TRBV3-1 and TRBJ2-1, with a possible D match to TRBD1 (6 bases). The CDR3 sequence is 16 residues long. V lost 6 bases and J 4 bases, leaving 19 bases between the germline ends. CDR1 and CDR2 from the germline V gene are LGHDT and YNNKEL (reference sequence). The CDR3 DNA follows: TGTGCCAGCAGTCCCCTCCAGGGGTCTGGTTACAATGAGCAGTTCTTC. Translation: CASSPLQGSGYNEQFF.

In this sample, this clonotype turned up many times. The genes are TRBV24-1 and TRBJ2-1; D is unresolved. The V end was cut by 6 bases, the J end by 2 bases, with 7 bases between. Per germline, CDR1 KGHDR and CDR2 SFDVKD. The CDR3 has 13 amino acids. CDR3 sequence (DNA): TGTGCCACCAGTCCCCCCGCCTACAATGAGCAGTTCTTC. Translated, it gives CATSPPAYNEQFF.

This clonotype was recorded once. V gene TRBV28 combines with J gene TRBJ2-1; D remains unclear. The germline CDR1 and CDR2 sequences are MDHEN and SYDVKM. Between the trimmed V and J ends, which lost 8 bases and 7 bases, there was a span of 9 bases. The length of the CDR3 is 11 residues. CDR3 residues: CASPSANEQFF. The DNA of the CDR3 is TGTGCCAGCCCTTCGGCGAATGAGCAGTTCTTC.

The chain has TRBV5-1 and TRBJ1-2; D gene uncertain. Trimming removed 4 bases at V and 7 bases at J, with 14 bases between. This CDR3 is built from 13 residues. Germline CDR1 is SGHRS and CDR2 is YFSETQ. The CDR3 sequence is CASSPGSRLGYTF. CDR3 DNA sequence: TGCGCCAGCAGCCCTGGTTCACGGCTTGGCTACACCTTC.

V usage is TRBV20-1 and J usage is TRBJ2-1; 10 bases agree with TRBD2. The CDR3 has 15 amino acids. V shed 6 bases and J 3 bases; nucleotides not matched to a gene: 8. Germline values: CDR1 DFQATT, CDR2 SNEGSKA (reference sequence). For the CDR3, the DNA is TGCAGTGCCGAGGGAGGGACTAGCGTCTACAATGAGCAGTTCTTC. As protein: CSAEGGTSVYNEQFF.